This is a list of T cell receptor beta chains from one sample in a study of control samples from healthy donors and cancer patients. Only in-frame clones appear in the TCRdb table, and some are missing; sequencing was by immunoSEQ multiplex PCR. The data contain roughly 63,000 clones, 90% of them singletons. Sequenced sample: PBMCs. The source is a man between 60 and 70 years old with colorectal cancer. Both conserved end residues are part of each CDR3. Fields, in order: clone size, V gene, D gene, J gene, CDR3 protein, CDR3 DNA. D genes are given only for firm matches. Only part of the rows carry a size: once, few, many, or a class if the clone is expanded.

once	TRBV11-2	TRBD1	TRBJ2-7	CASSLVGQGTYEQYF	TGTGCCAGCAGCTTAGTGGGACAGGGTACCTACGAGCAGTACTTC
.	TRBV27	.	TRBJ2-3	CASSLKETRTPSTDTQYF	TGTGCCAGCAGTTTAAAGGAAACGCGAACCCCTAGCACAGATACGCAGTATTTT
.	TRBV5-1	.	TRBJ2-5	CASSLGGSGWGETQYF	TGCGCCAGCAGCTTGGGCGGCTCAGGGTGGGGAGAGACCCAGTACTTC
once	TRBV29-1	TRBD2	TRBJ2-5	CSVGASSGGAGETQYF	TGCAGCGTTGGAGCGTCTAGCGGGGGGGCCGGGGAGACCCAGTACTTC
.	TRBV27	.	TRBJ1-2	CASSPQGTNYGYTF	TGTGCCAGCAGCCCCCAGGGAACTAACTATGGCTACACCTTC
.	TRBV10-2	TRBD2	TRBJ2-1	CASSERYSSGGYNEQFF	TGCGCCAGCAGTGAGCGGTATTCTAGCGGGGGTTACAATGAGCAGTTCTTC
.	TRBV5-4	.	TRBJ1-4	CASSLYATNEKLFF	TGTGCCAGCAGCTTGTACGCAACTAATGAAAAACTGTTTTTT
.	TRBV9	TRBD1	TRBJ2-5	CANSAQGLMLQGQETQYF	TGTGCCAACAGCGCACAGGGGTTGATGCTCCAGGGACAAGAGACCCAGTACTTC
.	TRBV27	TRBD2	TRBJ2-5	CASSTRLADSQETQYF	TGTGCCAGCAGTACCCGACTAGCGGATTCTCAAGAGACCCAGTACTTC
.	TRBV11-3	.	TRBJ2-7	CASSFAGATYEQYF	TGTGCCAGCAGCTTTGCGGGGGCTACCTACGAGCAGTACTTC
.	TRBV7-3	TRBD2	TRBJ2-3	CASSQRGGVTDTQYF	TGTGCCAGCAGCCAACGGGGGGGCGTAACAGATACGCAGTATTTT
.	TRBV6-4	TRBD2	TRBJ2-7	CASRRTSLDTRSSYEQYF	TGTGCCAGCAGAAGGACTAGCCTGGATACGAGGAGCTCCTACGAGCAGTACTTC
.	TRBV24-1	.	TRBJ1-1	CATSDGPGEAFF	TGTGCCACCAGTGATGGCCCCGGGGAAGCTTTCTTT
medium-sized	TRBV6-2/TRBV6-3	.	TRBJ1-2	CASSYTKGQRNYGYTF	TGTGCCAGCAGTTACACCAAAGGACAAAGGAACTATGGCTACACCTTC
.	TRBV29-1	.	TRBJ2-5	CSVIGKATGKGGTQYF	TGCAGCGTTATCGGAAAGGCGACAGGCAAGGGGGGGACCCAGTACTTC
.	TRBV19	.	TRBJ2-3	CASNRGPRVSDTQYF	TGTGCCAGTAACCGCGGACCGAGGGTTTCGGATACGCAGTATTTT
once	TRBV2	.	TRBJ2-3	CATRGGRSTDTQYF	TGTGCCACAAGGGGGGGCCGGAGCACAGATACGCAGTATTTT
.	TRBV7-2	.	TRBJ2-3	CASSWTLTDTQYF	TGTGCCAGCAGCTGGACTCTGACAGATACGCAGTATTTT
.	TRBV27	.	TRBJ2-1	CASTARGGPYNEQFF	TGTGCCAGCACAGCCAGGGGGGGACCCTACAATGAGCAGTTCTTC
.	TRBV5-5	.	TRBJ1-6	CASSLRATGPLDSPLHF	TGTGCCAGCAGCTTGAGAGCCACAGGCCCATTGGATTCACCCCTCCACTTT
.	TRBV3-1/TRBV3-2	.	TRBJ2-5	CASSRYHRAQETQYF	TGTGCCAGCAGCCGATACCACAGGGCCCAAGAGACCCAGTACTTC
.	TRBV6-1	.	TRBJ2-5	CASSEGPAKYF	TGTGCCAGCAGTGAAGGTCCCGCCAAGTACTTC
.	TRBV7-2	TRBD1	TRBJ1-1	CASSFGQVFTEAFF	TGTGCCAGCAGCTTCGGACAGGTTTTCACTGAAGCTTTCTTT
.	TRBV12-3/TRBV12-4	.	TRBJ2-5	CASSFGPQETQYF	TGTGCCAGCAGTTTCGGTCCACAAGAGACCCAGTACTTC
.	TRBV5-5	.	TRBJ1-1	CASSLVRQLYDPMNTEAFF	TGTGCCAGCAGCTTGGTTCGACAGCTATATGACCCTATGAACACTGAAGCTTTCTTT
.	TRBV6-5	TRBD1	TRBJ1-1	CASSTTGVPEAFF	TGTGCCAGCAGCACCACAGGGGTACCTGAAGCTTTCTTT
.	TRBV25-1	.	TRBJ1-6	CASSEGGHSPLHF	TGTGCCAGCAGTGAAGGGGGCCATTCACCCCTCCACTTT
.	TRBV2	.	TRBJ2-7	CASRVRDFQYF	TGTGCCAGCAGGGTACGGGACTTTCAGTACTTC
once	TRBV12-3/TRBV12-4	.	TRBJ1-1	CASSLGTPLGAFF	TGTGCCAGCAGTTTAGGGACACCGTTGGGAGCTTTCTTT
.	TRBV27	TRBD2	TRBJ2-5	CASSSRWEGTQYF	TGTGCCAGCAGTTCACGGTGGGAGGGGACCCAGTACTTC
.	TRBV18	.	TRBJ1-3	CASSRNNGNTIYF	TGTGCCAGCTCACGAAATAACGGAAACACCATATATTTT
.	TRBV6-5	.	TRBJ1-3	CASSYSGGYGNTIYF	TGTGCCAGCAGTTACTCGGGGGGTTACGGAAACACCATATATTTT
.	TRBV6-6	.	TRBJ1-6	CASRGGNNSPLHF	TGTGCCAGCAGGGGAGGGAATAATTCACCCCTCCACTTT
.	TRBV24-1	.	TRBJ1-2	CATSDSRQGRGYTF	TGTGCCACCAGTGATTCCCGCCAGGGCCGAGGCTACACCTTC
.	TRBV27	.	TRBJ1-2	CASLPRRTDYGYTF	TGTGCCAGTTTACCCCGACGGACTGACTATGGCTACACCTTC
.	TRBV3-1/TRBV3-2	.	TRBJ2-3	CASSQDPGSGAGGTQYF	TGTGCCAGCAGCCAAGACCCCGGTAGCGGAGCAGGGGGGACGCAGTATTTT